This T cell receptor (beta chain) emerged from a study of CD8 T cells in ankylosing spondylitis. Study-wide results and limits: Clones linked with disease were CD8+ and fairly uncommon in the peripheral blood. In ankylosing spondylitis blood, a motif of seven to nine highly homologous TCR beta variants appeared characteristic.

This clonotype was detected only a few times. Its antigen remains unknown. TCRdb passed the 5' RACE reads through MiXCR, listing each CDR3 protein once. The table records some 840,000 distinct CDR3 sequences, about 11% of them present only once. V lost 4 bases and J lost 9; bases outside the gene matches: 6. This CDR3 contains 13 residues. Germline assignment: CDR1 SGHRS and CDR2 YFSETQ. This receptor was identified in a male donor with ankylosing spondylitis. The sequencing input was blood, either unsorted or a sorted T cell fraction (not recorded which). The genes are TRBV5-1 and TRBJ2-1; TRBD2 agrees at 8 bases. The CDR3 coding sequence is TGCGCCAGCAGCCAAAATCTAGCGGGTGAGCAGTTCTTC. Protein: CASSQNLAGEQFF.